This TCR beta chain was identified in a study of blood T cell repertoires in COVID-19. Produced via immunoSEQ multiplex PCR; TCRdb's table is partial and in-frame only. The table includes some 270,000 clones, roughly 80% detected once. This clone has a single count. V was trimmed by 0 bases and J by 3 bases, leaving 17 bases between them. The CDR3 contains 16 residues. Germline loops: CDR1 GTSNPN, CDR2 SVGIG (reference sequence). Participants, about 18 to 90 years old, spanned around 26 US areas. Donors were grouped by their self-reported clinical history. The sequence came from a man in his fifties who had recovered from COVID-19. The chain links TRBV30 to TRBJ2-5, with D perhaps TRBD1 (7 bases). The source material was PBMCs or T cells enriched from blood (not recorded which). The CDR3 DNA reads TGTGCCTGGAGTGTGAGGAGGGGGCCGCCAAAAGAGACCCAGTACTTC. The encoded protein is CAWSVRRGPPKETQYF.